These 10 T cell receptor beta chains share one sample of origin, sequenced in a study of CD8+ T cells in alopecia areata. Extracted RNA was reverse transcribed into cDNA, the sequencing template. Assay used: immunoSEQ multiplex PCR; TCRdb lists only in-frame clones, some missing. The sample carries about 120,000 clones, around two fifths recorded once. The material sequenced was CD4+ T cells sorted from blood. The receptors were gathered from a human donor with alopecia areata.

The chain is built from TRBV30 and TRBJ1-1; D perhaps matches TRBD1 (5 bases). This CDR3 has 14 residues. V was cut by 0 bases and J by 1 base, with 9 bases left in between. Germline CDR1 is GTSNPN and CDR2 is SVGIG (reference sequence). CDR3 region: CAWSVSGRNTEAFF. In DNA, the CDR3 is TGTGCCTGGAGTGTGTCAGGGCGGAACACTGAAGCTTTCTTT.

This sequence joins TRBV7-2 and TRBJ2-5, with TRBD1 identical over 9 bases. The ends lost 3 bases at V and 4 bases at J; junction bases unmatched: 9. There are 16 residues in the CDR3. In germline, CDR1 is SGHTA, CDR2 FQGNSA. The CDR3 reads CASSFQGTGGGETQYF. The CDR3 coding sequence is TGTGCCAGCAGCTTTCAGGGAACAGGGGGCGGAGAGACCCAGTACTTC.

This clone was recorded a few times. The V gene is TRBV7-9, the J gene TRBJ2-1; the D gene is possibly TRBD2 (5 bases). The germline CDR1 and CDR2 sequences are SEHNR and FQNEAQ (reference sequence). Trimming removed 2 bases from V and 9 bases from J, with 11 bases in between. The CDR3 totals 13 residues. In DNA, the CDR3 is TGTGCCAGCAGCTTAAGATCGGGGAGTGAGCAGTTCTTC. This sequence encodes CASSLRSGSEQFF.

V usage is TRBV7-9 and J usage is TRBJ2-5; 11 bases match TRBD2. The germline V gene encodes CDR1 SEHNR and CDR2 FQNEAQ (reference sequence). Trimming cost V 5 bases and J 7 bases; bases outside gene matches: 9. The CDR3 is 15 amino acids. The DNA for the CDR3 is TGTGCCAGCAGCCCTAGCGGGAGGTCAGGTAGGACCCAGTACTTC. Translated, it gives CASSPSGRSGRTQYF.

The chain couples TRBV11-2 to TRBJ2-2; 9 nucleotides line up with TRBD2. V shed 6 bases, J shed 0 bases, and the junction held 5 bases outside the gene matches. The CDR3 covers 16 residues. Germline lookup yields CDR1 SGHAT and CDR2 FQNNGV. The chain's CDR3 is CASSLRGGANTGELFF. In DNA, the CDR3 is TGTGCCAGCAGTTTGCGGGGGGGCGCGAACACCGGGGAGCTGTTTTTT.

This clone was seen a few times. The rearrangement links TRBV28 to TRBJ1-1; D not certain. Trimming stripped 10 bases from V and 1 base from J, with 13 bases between. Germline-derived CDR1 and CDR2 are MDHEN and SYDVKM. CDR3 size: 13 residues. The CDR3 DNA is TGTGCCACCACGGAACAGCCGAACACTGAAGCTTTCTTT. Its protein is CATTEQPNTEAFF.

This sequence joins TRBV27 and TRBJ2-3; 7 nucleotides line up with TRBD1. The germline CDR1 and CDR2 sequences are MNHEY and SMNVEV (reference sequence). This CDR3 is built from 14 residues. Germline trimming cut 5 bases from V and 5 bases from J; bases unmatched to any gene: 7. The CDR3 nucleotides are TGTGCCAGCAGTCTCCAGGGGGAACGAGATACGCAGTATTTT. Its translation: CASSLQGERDTQYF.

This clone was counted a few times. The rearrangement uses TRBV6-6 and TRBJ2-1; tentatively, D is TRBD1 or TRBD2 (7 bases each). Germline V gives CDR1 MNHNY, CDR2 SVGAGI (reference sequence). V gave up 6 bases and J gave up 5 bases, with 17 bases separating them. CDR3 length equals 15 residues. CDR3 in amino acids: CASRPPQGGDNEQFF. The DNA of the CDR3 is TGTGCCAGCAGACCTCCCCAGGGGGGGGACAATGAGCAGTTCTTC.

V usage is TRBV30 and J usage is TRBJ2-5; D call uncertain. Between the trimmed V and J ends, which lost 0 bases and 5 bases, there was a span of 10 bases. Germline V lookup: CDR1 GTSNPN, CDR2 SVGIG (reference sequence). The length of the CDR3 is 13 residues. The CDR3 region is CAWSVRRVETQYF. DNA for the CDR3: TGTGCCTGGAGTGTACGTAGGGTTGAGACCCAGTACTTC.

This clone has more than one count but fewer than ten. The J gene is TRBJ2-3, the V gene TRBV14; D not resolved. V lost 6 bases and J 3 bases, leaving 10 bases between the germline ends. The CDR3 sequence is 13 residues long. Germline V gene lookup returns CDR1 SGHDN and CDR2 FVKESK. CDR3 in amino acids: CASSPMLTDTQYF. CDR3 nucleotides: TGTGCCAGCAGTCCTATGCTTACAGATACGCAGTATTTT.